What follows is one TCR beta chain and its context. What antigen it recognizes has not been identified. Nothing much larger sits one base from this clone, and base qualities are not available. The germline V gene yields SGHDT for CDR1 and YYEEEE for CDR2. The CDR3 has 12 amino acids, counting the end cysteine and phenylalanine. Just the 36-base CDR3 DNA is kept, in frame starting at base 1. V loses 4 bases at its end and J loses 8 bases; junction bases beyond the gene matches: 3. The library relied on the immunoSEQ multiplex PCR assay. What TCRdb holds here is the immuneACCESS table cut down to in-frame rearrangements. Part of the clones is not present; checked against another copy, under half of the missing clones reflect an unresolved V gene, and the others are unexplained. Here the sample has around 180,000 clones; roughly 94% occur a single time. The ten largest clones take up approximately 1.5% of the sample.

The data originate from a study of control samples from healthy donors and cancer patients (dated by TCRdb to about 2020). Sequencing was carried out using blood. This clonotype was sampled from a woman under 30 in good health. This receptor chain uses TRBV5-6 and TRBJ1-2; 9 bases in the middle match TRBD1. Here the CDR3 is given as CASSVGQGGYTF. The bases are TGTGCCAGCAGCGTGGGACAGGGAGGCTACACCTTC.